A selection of T cell receptor beta chains follows, all from one sample in a study of T cell changes during pregnancy in multiple sclerosis. Some clones are missing from TCRdb's copy, which holds only in-frame ones; the method was immunoSEQ multiplex PCR. The table has tens of thousands of clones, more than 80% seen once. Sequencing was performed on CD4+ T cells from peripheral blood mononuclear cells, taken before pregnancy. These TCRs come from a female donor with multiple sclerosis, enrolled in a pregnancy study. Both conserved end residues are part of each CDR3. A D gene is named only where the DNA matches it firmly. Size is omitted from some rows. Given values are once, few, many or a class for expanded clones.

cdr3_nt: TGTGCCAGCAACCCAGCGGGAGGCGGTTCAGATACGCAGTATTTT
cdr3_aa: CASNPAGGGSDTQYF
d_call: TRBD2
v_call: TRBV28
j_call: TRBJ2-3
clone_size: .

cdr3_nt: TGTGCCAGCAGCTTGGCACTAGCGGAGGGGTCTAATACGCAGTATTTT
cdr3_aa: CASSLALAEGSNTQYF
d_call: TRBD2
v_call: TRBV5-4
j_call: TRBJ2-3
clone_size: .

cdr3_nt: TGTGCCAGCAGCCGGGGTGAGAGCACTGAAGCTTTCTTT
cdr3_aa: CASSRGESTEAFF
d_call: .
v_call: TRBV7-9
j_call: TRBJ1-1
clone_size: few

cdr3_nt: TGTGCCAGCATTCAGGGGGCGAGCCTTTCTCTGAACACTGAAGCTTTCTTT
cdr3_aa: CASIQGASLSLNTEAFF
d_call: TRBD1
v_call: TRBV28
j_call: TRBJ1-1
clone_size: .

cdr3_nt: TGTGCCAGCTTCGCGGCTGCGGGAGGTGTGGCAGATACGCAGTATTTT
cdr3_aa: CASFAAAGGVADTQYF
d_call: TRBD2
v_call: TRBV18
j_call: TRBJ2-3
clone_size: .

cdr3_nt: TGTGCCAGCAGCTTAGTGGGTCTAGCGGGAGATACCGGGGAGCTGTTTTTT
cdr3_aa: CASSLVGLAGDTGELFF
d_call: TRBD2
v_call: TRBV7-3
j_call: TRBJ2-2
clone_size: .

cdr3_nt: TGTGCCAGCAGCAAAACTTACAGGGGCGGGCAGCCCCAGCATTTT
cdr3_aa: CASSKTYRGGQPQHF
d_call: .
v_call: TRBV21-1
j_call: TRBJ1-5
clone_size: .

cdr3_nt: TGCGCCAGCAGCCCGGCAGGGGGCAATCAGCCCCAGCATTTT
cdr3_aa: CASSPAGGNQPQHF
d_call: .
v_call: TRBV5-1
j_call: TRBJ1-5
clone_size: .

cdr3_nt: TGTGCCAGCAGCCCCCCTTGGGCAGGGGAGCTGTTTTTT
cdr3_aa: CASSPPWAGELFF
d_call: .
v_call: TRBV6-5
j_call: TRBJ2-2
clone_size: .

cdr3_nt: TGTGCCTGGAGTGTACGGGGGGGGACGAGAGCTTTCTTT
cdr3_aa: CAWSVRGGTRAFF
d_call: .
v_call: TRBV30
j_call: TRBJ1-1
clone_size: .

cdr3_nt: TGCGCCAGCAGCTTGTATGGTGCGAGAGGAAACACCATATATTTT
cdr3_aa: CASSLYGARGNTIYF
d_call: .
v_call: TRBV5-1
j_call: TRBJ1-3
clone_size: .

cdr3_nt: TGTGCCAGCAGTCCGGACAGGACAGCACAAAATTTC
cdr3_aa: CASSPDRTAQNF
d_call: TRBD1
v_call: TRBV6-1
j_call: TRBJ1-2
clone_size: .

cdr3_nt: TGTGCCAGCAGCTTATCTAGCGGGATATACAATGAGCAGTTCTTC
cdr3_aa: CASSLSSGIYNEQFF
d_call: TRBD2
v_call: TRBV7-3
j_call: TRBJ2-1
clone_size: .

cdr3_nt: TGTGCCAGCATCTACAGGGGACAGGGGGCAGGAGCTTTCTTT
cdr3_aa: CASIYRGQGAGAFF
d_call: TRBD1
v_call: TRBV13
j_call: TRBJ1-1
clone_size: .

cdr3_nt: TGTGCCAGCAGCCAAGATACGCTAGCGGGGGGGTCCCACAATGAGCAGTTCTTC
cdr3_aa: CASSQDTLAGGSHNEQFF
d_call: TRBD2
v_call: TRBV4-2
j_call: TRBJ2-1
clone_size: .

cdr3_nt: TGTGCCAGCAGCCCGCGGACGGGGTTGAACACTGAAGCTTTCTTT
cdr3_aa: CASSPRTGLNTEAFF
d_call: .
v_call: TRBV7-8
j_call: TRBJ1-1
clone_size: once

cdr3_nt: TGTGCCAGCAGCCTAGGGACTAGCGCCTACAATGAGCAGTTCTTC
cdr3_aa: CASSLGTSAYNEQFF
d_call: TRBD2
v_call: TRBV7-2
j_call: TRBJ2-1
clone_size: once

cdr3_nt: TGTGCCAGCAGAATGACCAGGACAGGAGGCAATGAGCAGTTCTTC
cdr3_aa: CASRMTRTGGNEQFF
d_call: TRBD1
v_call: TRBV2
j_call: TRBJ2-1
clone_size: .